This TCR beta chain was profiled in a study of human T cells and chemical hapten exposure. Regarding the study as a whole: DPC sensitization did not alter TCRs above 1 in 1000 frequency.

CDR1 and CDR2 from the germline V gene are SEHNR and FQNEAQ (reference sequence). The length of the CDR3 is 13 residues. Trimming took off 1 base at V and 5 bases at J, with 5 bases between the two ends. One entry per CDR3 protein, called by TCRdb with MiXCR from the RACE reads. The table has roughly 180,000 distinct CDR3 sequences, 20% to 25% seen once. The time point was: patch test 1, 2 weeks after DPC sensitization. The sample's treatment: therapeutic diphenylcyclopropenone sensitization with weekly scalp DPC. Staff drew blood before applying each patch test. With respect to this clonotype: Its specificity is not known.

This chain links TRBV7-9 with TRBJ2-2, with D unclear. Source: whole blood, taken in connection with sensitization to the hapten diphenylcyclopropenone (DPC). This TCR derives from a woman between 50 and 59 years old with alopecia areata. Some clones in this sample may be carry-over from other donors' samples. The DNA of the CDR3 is TGTGCCAGCAGCTTAGGTTCTACCGGGGAGCTGTTTTTT. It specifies CASSLGSTGELFF.